This entry is about one TCR beta chain. Germline assignment: CDR1 SGHTS and CDR2 YDEGEE. This CDR3 comprises 17 residues. V was cut by 1 base and J by 3 bases, with 17 bases left in between. This sample is drawn from a study of T cell changes during pregnancy in multiple sclerosis. The method was immunoSEQ multiplex PCR; TCRdb's version includes in-frame clones alone and lacks a portion of them. This sample carries 30,000 to 40,000 clones, about 88% of them seen once, and the ten largest clones take around 7.3%. Sequenced material: CD8+ T cells from peripheral blood mononuclear cells, taken in the third trimester of pregnancy. The V call is TRBV5-8, the J call TRBJ1-3; D call uncertain. This sequence originates from a female donor with multiple sclerosis, enrolled in a pregnancy study. For the CDR3, the DNA is TGTGCCAGCAGCTTGTTACCTGTCCAACAACGTGGAAACACCATATATTTT. Translated: CASSLLPVQQRGNTIYF.